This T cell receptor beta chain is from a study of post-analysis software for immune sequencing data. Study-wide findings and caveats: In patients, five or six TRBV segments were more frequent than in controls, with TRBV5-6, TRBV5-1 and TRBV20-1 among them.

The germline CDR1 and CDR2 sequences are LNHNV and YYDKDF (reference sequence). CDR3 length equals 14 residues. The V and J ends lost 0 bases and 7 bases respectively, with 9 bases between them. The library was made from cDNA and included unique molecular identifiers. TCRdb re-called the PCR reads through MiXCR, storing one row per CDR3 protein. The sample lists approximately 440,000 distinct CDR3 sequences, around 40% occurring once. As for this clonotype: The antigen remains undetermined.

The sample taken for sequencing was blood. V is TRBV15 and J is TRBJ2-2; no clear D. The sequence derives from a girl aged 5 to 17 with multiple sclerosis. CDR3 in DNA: TGTGCCACCAGCAGAGATGCGAGGTTCGGGGAGCTGTTTTTT. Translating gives CATSRDARFGELFF.